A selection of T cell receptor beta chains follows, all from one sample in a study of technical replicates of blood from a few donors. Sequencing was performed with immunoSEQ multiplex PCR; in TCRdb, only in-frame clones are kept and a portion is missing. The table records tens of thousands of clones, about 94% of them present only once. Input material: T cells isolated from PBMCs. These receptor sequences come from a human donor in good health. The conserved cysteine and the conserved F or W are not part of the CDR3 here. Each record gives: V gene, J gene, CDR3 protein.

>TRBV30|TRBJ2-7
AWSGLAGDSYEQY
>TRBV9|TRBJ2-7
ASSVGSGSYEQY
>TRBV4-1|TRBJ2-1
ASSHYSTGQGEF
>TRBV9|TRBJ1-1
ASSASPNTEAF
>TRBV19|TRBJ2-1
ASSPPPPGEQF
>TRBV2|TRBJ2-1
ASSSLNRDEQF
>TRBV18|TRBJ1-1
ASSPRTGTNMNTEAF
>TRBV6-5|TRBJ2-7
ASSYLSGSRYEQY
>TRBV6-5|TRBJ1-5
ASSADSYYQPQH
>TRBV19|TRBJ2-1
ASREGAGSNLRNEQF
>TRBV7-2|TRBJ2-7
ASSLRLAGAWEQY
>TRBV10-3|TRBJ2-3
AISEPSQLAGYTDTQY
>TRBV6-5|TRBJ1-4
ATRVAFNEKLF
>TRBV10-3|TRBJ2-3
AIRQGSSTDTQY
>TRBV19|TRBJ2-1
ASRRLAGETYNEQF
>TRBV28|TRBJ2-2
ASRYKVGSTGELF
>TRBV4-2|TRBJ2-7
ASSQGSREDSYEQY
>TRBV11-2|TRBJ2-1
ASSEDWRDEQF
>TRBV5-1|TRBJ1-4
ASSLRGAGIATNEKLF
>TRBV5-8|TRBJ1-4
ASSWTGEKLF
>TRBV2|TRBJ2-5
ASSEASGTGKAETQY
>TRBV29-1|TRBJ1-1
SFGGPGGATEAF
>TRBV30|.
AWSVIAGYSYEQY
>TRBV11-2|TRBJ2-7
ASSPGQVYEQY
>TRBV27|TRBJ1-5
ASSWTSGSNQPQH
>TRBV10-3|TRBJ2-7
ASDGGGSAEQY
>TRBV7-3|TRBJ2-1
ASSPITAGGYAEQF
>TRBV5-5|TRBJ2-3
ARQGDTQY
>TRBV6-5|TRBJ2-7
ASSYHDSSYEQY
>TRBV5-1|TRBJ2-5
ASSGDNQETQY
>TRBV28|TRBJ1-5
ASSLLAGSNQPQH
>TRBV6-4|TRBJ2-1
ASSDSAGGYNEQF
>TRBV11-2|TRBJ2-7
ASSFSFSEDSYEQY
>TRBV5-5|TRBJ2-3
ASSPPPGTSGTDTQY
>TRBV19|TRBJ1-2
ATRVYETANYGYT
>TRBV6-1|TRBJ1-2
ASSGVWTGYLRDGYT
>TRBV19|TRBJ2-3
ASSIQGRGREDTQY
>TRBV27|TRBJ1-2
ASSLSGEGGYT
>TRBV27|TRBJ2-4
ASSYGTRHIQY
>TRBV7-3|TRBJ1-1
ASSLKTGRNTEAF
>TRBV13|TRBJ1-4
ASSLGRGAQEKLF
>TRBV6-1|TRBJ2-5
ASSESTSALQETQY
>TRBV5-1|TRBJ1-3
ASSLGQGVNTIY
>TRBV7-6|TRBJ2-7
ASSFPQDEQY
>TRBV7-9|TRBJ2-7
ATPSTGNEQY
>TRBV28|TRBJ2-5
ASSLSGGRKETQY
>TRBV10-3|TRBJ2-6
AIRTIEGANVLT
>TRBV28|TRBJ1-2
ASSREFYGYT
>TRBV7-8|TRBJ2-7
ASSSHRLDRGNEQY
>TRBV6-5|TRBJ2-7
ASSMGQGGYEQY
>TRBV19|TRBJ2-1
ASSASGDYNEQF
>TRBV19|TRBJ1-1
ASTSGQNTEAF
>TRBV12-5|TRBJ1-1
ASGLGGSKNTEAF
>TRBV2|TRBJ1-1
ASSEGRGVTEAF
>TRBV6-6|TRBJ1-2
ASSYGGTGNGYT
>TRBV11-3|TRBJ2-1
ASSLLAGGYEQF